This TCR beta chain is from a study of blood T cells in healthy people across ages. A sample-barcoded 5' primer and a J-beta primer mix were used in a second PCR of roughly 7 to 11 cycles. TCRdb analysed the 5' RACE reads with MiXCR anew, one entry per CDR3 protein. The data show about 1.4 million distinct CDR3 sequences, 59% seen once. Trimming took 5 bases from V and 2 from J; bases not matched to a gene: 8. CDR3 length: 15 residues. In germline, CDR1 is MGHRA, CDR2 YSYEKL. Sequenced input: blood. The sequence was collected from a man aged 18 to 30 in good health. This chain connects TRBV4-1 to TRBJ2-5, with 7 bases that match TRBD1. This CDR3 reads CASSRTTGPQETQYF. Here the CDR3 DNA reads TGCGCCAGCAGCAGAACGACAGGGCCGCAAGAGACCCAGTACTTC.